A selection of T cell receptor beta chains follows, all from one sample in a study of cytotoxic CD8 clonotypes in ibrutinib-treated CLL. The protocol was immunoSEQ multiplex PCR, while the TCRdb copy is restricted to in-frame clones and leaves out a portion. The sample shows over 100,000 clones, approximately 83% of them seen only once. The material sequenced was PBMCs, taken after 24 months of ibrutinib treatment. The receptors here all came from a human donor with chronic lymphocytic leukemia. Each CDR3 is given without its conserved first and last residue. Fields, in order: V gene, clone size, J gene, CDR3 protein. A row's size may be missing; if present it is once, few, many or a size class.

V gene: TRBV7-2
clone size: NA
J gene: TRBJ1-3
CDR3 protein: ASSSFSRDTIY

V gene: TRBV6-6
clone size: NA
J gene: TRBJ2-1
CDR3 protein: ASSYSGQGSYNEQF

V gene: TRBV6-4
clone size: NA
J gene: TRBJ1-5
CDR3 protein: ASSARVGSNQPQH

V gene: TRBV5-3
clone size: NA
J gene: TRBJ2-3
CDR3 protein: ARSLRSSRSWDTQY

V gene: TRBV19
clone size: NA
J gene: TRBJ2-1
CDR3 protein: ASMVWAGNGPEQF

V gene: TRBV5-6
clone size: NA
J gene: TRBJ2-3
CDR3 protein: ASSLAGGSTDTQY

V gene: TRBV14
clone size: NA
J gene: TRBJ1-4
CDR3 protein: ASSPSVAAKAKKLF

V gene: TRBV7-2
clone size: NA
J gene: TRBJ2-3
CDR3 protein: ASSQELAADTQY

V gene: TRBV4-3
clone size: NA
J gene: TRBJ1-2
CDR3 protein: ASSQDQGQGNYGYT

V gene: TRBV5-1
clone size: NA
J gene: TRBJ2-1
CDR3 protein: ASSLGRTSGGTFYRNEQF

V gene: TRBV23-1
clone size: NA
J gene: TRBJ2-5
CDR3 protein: ASSQSRDTRVSETQY

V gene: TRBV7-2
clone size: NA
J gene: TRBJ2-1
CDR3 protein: ASSPVWGRTSSYNEQF

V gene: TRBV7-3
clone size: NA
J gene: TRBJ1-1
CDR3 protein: ASSLGAGMNTEAF

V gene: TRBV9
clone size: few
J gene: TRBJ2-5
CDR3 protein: ASSVGGGLQETQY

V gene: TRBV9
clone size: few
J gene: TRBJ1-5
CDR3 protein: ASSVEGAANQPQH

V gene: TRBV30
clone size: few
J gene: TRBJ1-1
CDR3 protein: AWSISTGDTEAF

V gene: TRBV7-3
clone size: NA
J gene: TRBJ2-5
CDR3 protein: ASSPGQGEQETQY

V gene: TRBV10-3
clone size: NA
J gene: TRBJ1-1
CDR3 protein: AITPGTPYEAF

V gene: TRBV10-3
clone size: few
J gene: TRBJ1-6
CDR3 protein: AIRAQDNSPLH

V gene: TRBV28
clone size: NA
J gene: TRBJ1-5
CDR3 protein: ASSLARPGPQH

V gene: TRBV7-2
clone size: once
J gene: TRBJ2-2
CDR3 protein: ASSLTRLNTGELF